This TCR beta chain was captured by sequencing in a study of identifying expanded T cells in peripheral blood. Healthy donors had no documented immune events, such as infections, while sampled. The CDR3 runs to 14 residues. The trim removed 8 bases at V and 5 bases at J, leaving 9 bases unmatched. Germline V gene data show CDR1 as SGHDN and CDR2 as FVKESK. Of note for this clone: Its specificity is unknown.

The study's findings and limits: Across healthy donors, higher total template counts meant significantly greater approximately 2-week count variance. Around 1.2 clones differed between technical replicates, versus around 15 and 18 over time.

Libraries were prepared by immunoSEQ multiplex PCR; TCRdb keeps only in-frame clonotypes and omits some of them. This sample has 85,000 to 120,000 clones, with about 91% found just once. The TCR sequence derives from a person aged 18-70 years in good health. The sample consisted of blood. V gene TRBV14 combines with J gene TRBJ2-3; 8 bases align to TRBD1. The CDR3 coding sequence is TGTGCCAGCGACAGGGGCCTCTCTGGAGATACGCAGTATTTT. It translates to CASDRGLSGDTQYF.